These 10 T cell receptor beta chains were all obtained from the same sample, sequenced in a study of cytomegalovirus exposure and HLA in healthy donors. TCRdb keeps only in-frame clones here, not all; method: immunoSEQ multiplex PCR. The profile shows fewer than 250,000 clones, around nine tenths of them singletons. Sequencing was performed on PBMCs. These receptors all stem from a man between 18 and 35 years old in good health and CMV-seronegative.

The rearrangement uses TRBV4-1 and TRBJ2-5, with D possibly being TRBD2 (7 bases). This CDR3 comprises 17 residues. Trimming took 2 bases from V and 5 from J, leaving 21 bases between them. Germline loops: CDR1 MGHRA, CDR2 YSYEKL. CDR3: CASSQRRHGGPEETQYF. CDR3 in DNA: TGCGCCAGCAGCCAACGACGGCACGGGGGGCCGGAGGAGACCCAGTACTTC.

The chain employs TRBV27 and TRBJ2-3, with 12 bases identical to TRBD2. Trimming at V came to 6 bases and at J to 2 bases, leaving 3 bases not matched to a gene. In germline, CDR1 is MNHEY, CDR2 SMNVEV (reference sequence). The CDR3 spans 15 residues. The CDR3 is CASSPSGGVTDTQYF. In DNA form, the CDR3 reads TGTGCCAGCAGCCCTAGCGGGGGGGTCACAGATACGCAGTATTTT.

The chain carries TRBV7-9 and TRBJ1-6; no reliable D call. This CDR3 spans 14 amino acids. The germline CDR1 and CDR2 sequences are SEHNR and FQNEAQ (reference sequence). Trimming stripped 2 bases from V and 5 bases from J, with 7 bases between. CDR3 sequence reads: CASSLPEHNSPLHF. The CDR3 region has the DNA TGTGCCAGCAGCTTACCAGAACATAATTCACCCCTCCACTTT. The full variable domain, in which reference TRBV7-9 and TRBJ1-6 provide the parts outside the CDR3, is DTGVSQNPRHKITKRGQNVTFRCDPISEHNRLYWYRQTLGQGPEFLTYFQNEAQLEKSRLLSDRFSAERPKGSFSTLEIQRTEQGDSAMYLCASSLPEHNSPLHFGNGTRLTVT.

This chain connects TRBV18 to TRBJ1-3; TRBD1 aligns across 12 bases. Trimming cost V 1 base and J 3 bases; bases outside gene matches: 4. Germline CDR1 and CDR2: KGHSH and LQKENI. This CDR3 spans 17 amino acids. DNA of the CDR3: TGTGCCAGCTCACCACAGGGACAGGGGGCTGGTGGAAACACCATATATTTT. Translated: CASSPQGQGAGGNTIYF.

CDR3 sequence (DNA): TGTGCCAGCAGTGAAAGCTTCCTCCAAGAGACCCAGTACTTC. Amino acids: CASSESFLQETQYF. This chain connects TRBV2 to TRBJ2-5; D remains ambiguous. The CDR3 contains 14 residues. CDR1 and CDR2 (germline): SNHLY, FYNNEI. Trimming pared 2 bases from V and 1 base from J, leaving 8 bases between.

The chain is built from TRBV7-3 and TRBJ2-1; maybe TRBD1 (6 bases). The CDR3 is 12 amino acids. V lost 1 base to trimming and J lost 12 bases, with 10 bases between them. Germline loops: CDR1 SGHTA, CDR2 FQGTGA. The CDR3 sequence: CASSLIGGRQFF. The CDR3 DNA reads TGTGCCAGCAGCTTAATAGGGGGAAGGCAGTTCTTC.

V is TRBV19 and J is TRBJ2-3; no clear D gene. Germline V gene data show CDR1 as LNHDA and CDR2 as SQIVND (reference sequence). The CDR3 has 14 amino acids. With 5 bases removed from V and 6 bases from J, the gap between germline ends came to 15 bases. CDR3 DNA sequence: TGTGCCAGTAGTTCCTCTCTAGACTCCGATACGCAGTATTTT. This codes for CASSSSLDSDTQYF.

This clone has a handful of counts. The chain links TRBV5-4 to TRBJ2-7; weak D call: TRBD2 (5 bases). Per germline, CDR1 SGHNT and CDR2 YYREEE (reference sequence). Deletions cut 4 bases from V and 1 base from J, with 9 bases between. The CDR3 covers 13 residues. The CDR3, as DNA: TGTGCCAGCAGCAACGGGATTTCCTACGAGCAGTACTTC. Protein: CASSNGISYEQYF.

The sample holds one count of this clone. The chain couples TRBV5-1 to TRBJ1-6; D is perhaps TRBD1 (6 bases). The germline V and J ends were trimmed by 9 bases and 3 bases, with 10 bases remaining between them. Per germline, CDR1 SGHRS and CDR2 YFSETQ. The CDR3 consists of 13 residues. The CDR3 region is CANNRDYNSPLHF. CDR3 nucleotide sequence: TGCGCCAACAACAGGGACTATAATTCACCCCTCCACTTT.

The chain links TRBV5-1 to TRBJ1-6; no reliable D call. The germline V and J ends were trimmed by 4 bases and 7 bases, with 9 bases remaining between them. The CDR3 loop spans 13 amino acids. Germline CDR1 SGHRS, CDR2 YFSETQ. CDR3: CASSKTENSPLHF. The DNA of the CDR3 is TGCGCCAGCAGCAAGACGGAGAATTCACCCCTCCACTTT. The variable domain in full, completed from reference TRBV5-1 and TRBJ1-6, reads KAGVTQTPRYLIKTRGQQVTLSCSPISGHRSVSWYQQTPGQGLQFLFEYFSETQRNKGNFPGRFSGRQFSNSRSEMNVSTLELGDSALYLCASSKTENSPLHFGNGTRLTVT.